This T cell receptor beta chain was captured by sequencing in a study of identical twins. This clonotype appeared many times. Its antigen remains unidentified. The germline V gene encodes CDR1 KGHDR and CDR2 SFDVKD. The V segment lost 7 bases and the J segment 2 bases; nucleotides outside the gene matches: 1. The CDR3 has 14 residues. Each CDR3 protein gets one entry after TCRdb re-called the 5' RACE reads with MiXCR. The repertoire holds 450,000 or so distinct CDR3 sequences, approximately 15% seen once, with about 0.52% in the top ten. All of the donors were Caucasians in good health. Study-level findings and limits: Out-of-frame alpha sequences shared by twins showed excess low generation probability.

This sample was shared with a second study, whose subject was yellow fever vaccine responses in identical twins.

This TCR came from a woman aged 18-29 years in good health. The sample taken for sequencing was CD4+ T cells sorted from blood. This chain joins TRBV24-1 and TRBJ2-3, with TRBD1 matching 11 bases. The CDR3 DNA follows: TGTGCCACCAGGGACAGGGGGCCCACAGATACGCAGTATTTT. Protein: CATRDRGPTDTQYF.